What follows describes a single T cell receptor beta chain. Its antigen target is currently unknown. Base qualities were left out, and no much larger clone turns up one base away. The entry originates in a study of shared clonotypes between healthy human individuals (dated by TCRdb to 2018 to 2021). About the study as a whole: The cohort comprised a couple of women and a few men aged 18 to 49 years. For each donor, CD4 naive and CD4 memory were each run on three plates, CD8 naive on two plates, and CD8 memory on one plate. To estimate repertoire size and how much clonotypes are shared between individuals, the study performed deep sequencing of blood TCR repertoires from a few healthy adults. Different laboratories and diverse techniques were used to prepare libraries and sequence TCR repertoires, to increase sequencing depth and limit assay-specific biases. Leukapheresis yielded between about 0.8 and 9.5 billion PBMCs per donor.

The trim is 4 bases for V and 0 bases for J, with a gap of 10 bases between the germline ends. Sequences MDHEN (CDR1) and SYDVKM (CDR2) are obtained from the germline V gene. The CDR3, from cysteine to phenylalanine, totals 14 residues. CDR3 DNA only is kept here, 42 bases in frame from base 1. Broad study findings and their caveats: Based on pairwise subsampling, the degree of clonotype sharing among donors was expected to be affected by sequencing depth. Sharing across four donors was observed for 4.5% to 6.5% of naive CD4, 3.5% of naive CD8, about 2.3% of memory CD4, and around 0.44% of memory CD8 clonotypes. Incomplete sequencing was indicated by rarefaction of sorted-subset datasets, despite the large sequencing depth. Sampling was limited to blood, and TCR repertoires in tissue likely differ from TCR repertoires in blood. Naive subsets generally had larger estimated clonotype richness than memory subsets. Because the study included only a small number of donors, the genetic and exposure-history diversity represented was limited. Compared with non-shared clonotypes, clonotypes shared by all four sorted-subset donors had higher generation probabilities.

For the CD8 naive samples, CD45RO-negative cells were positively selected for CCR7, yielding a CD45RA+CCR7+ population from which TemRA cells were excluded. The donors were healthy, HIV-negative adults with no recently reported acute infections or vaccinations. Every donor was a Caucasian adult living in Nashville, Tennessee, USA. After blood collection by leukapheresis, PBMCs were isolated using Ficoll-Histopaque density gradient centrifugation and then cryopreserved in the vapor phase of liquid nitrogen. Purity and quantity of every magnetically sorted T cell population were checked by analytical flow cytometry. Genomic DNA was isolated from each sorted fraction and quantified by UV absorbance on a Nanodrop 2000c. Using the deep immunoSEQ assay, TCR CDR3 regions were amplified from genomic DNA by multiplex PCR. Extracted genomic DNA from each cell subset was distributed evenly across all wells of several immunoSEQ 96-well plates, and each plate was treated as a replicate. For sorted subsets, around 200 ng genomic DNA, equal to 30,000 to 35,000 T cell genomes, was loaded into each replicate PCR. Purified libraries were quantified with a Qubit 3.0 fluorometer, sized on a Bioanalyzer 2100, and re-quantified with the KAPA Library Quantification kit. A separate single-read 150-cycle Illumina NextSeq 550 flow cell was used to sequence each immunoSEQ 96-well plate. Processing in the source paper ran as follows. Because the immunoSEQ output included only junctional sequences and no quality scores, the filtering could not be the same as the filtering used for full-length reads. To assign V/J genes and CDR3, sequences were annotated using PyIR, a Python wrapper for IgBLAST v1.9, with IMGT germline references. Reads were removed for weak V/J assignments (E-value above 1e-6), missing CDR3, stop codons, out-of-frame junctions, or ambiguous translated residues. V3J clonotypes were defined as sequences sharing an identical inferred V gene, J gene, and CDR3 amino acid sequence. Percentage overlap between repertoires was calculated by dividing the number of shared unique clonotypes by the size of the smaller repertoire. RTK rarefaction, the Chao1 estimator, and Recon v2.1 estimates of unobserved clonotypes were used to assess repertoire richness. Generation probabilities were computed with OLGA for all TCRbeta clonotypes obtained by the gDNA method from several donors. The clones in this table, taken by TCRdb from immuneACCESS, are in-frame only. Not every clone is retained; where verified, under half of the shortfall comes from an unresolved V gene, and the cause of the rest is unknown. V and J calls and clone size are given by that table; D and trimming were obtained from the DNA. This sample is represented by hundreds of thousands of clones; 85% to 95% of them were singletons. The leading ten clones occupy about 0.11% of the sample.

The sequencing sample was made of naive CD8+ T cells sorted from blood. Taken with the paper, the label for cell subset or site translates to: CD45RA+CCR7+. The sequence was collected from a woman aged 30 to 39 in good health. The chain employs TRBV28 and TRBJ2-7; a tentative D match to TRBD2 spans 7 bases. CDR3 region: CASSSRGGSYEQYF. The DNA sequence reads TGTGCCAGCAGTTCGAGGGGGGGCTCCTACGAGCAGTACTTC.